One and the same sample provided the 27 T cell receptor beta chains below, sequenced in a study of regulatory dendritic cells for organ transplantation. The repertoire was sequenced with immunoSEQ multiplex PCR; TCRdb's copy has only in-frame clones and lacks some. This table holds approximately 28,000 clones, around 82% found once. What was sequenced was naive CD8+ T cells from blood. Noted subset: CD45RA+ naive T cells. The receptors here all came from a human donor in good health.

The rearrangement links TRBV14 to TRBJ2-3; 8 nucleotides agree with TRBD2. This CDR3 contains 17 residues. Germline loops: CDR1 SGHDN, CDR2 FVKESK. Trimming at V came to 0 bases and at J to 2 bases, leaving 7 bases not matched to a gene. CDR3 loop: CASSQDWLGLDTDTQYF. CDR3 in DNA: TGTGCCAGCAGCCAAGATTGGCTGGGACTAGACACAGATACGCAGTATTTT.

The chain links TRBV19 to TRBJ2-5; a possible D gene is TRBD2 (7 bases). The CDR3 is made up of 13 amino acids. Germline V lookup: CDR1 LNHDA, CDR2 SQIVND (reference sequence). Trimming cost V 3 bases and J 8 bases, with 13 bases left between them. Here the CDR3 reads CASSMLGGDTQYF. CDR3 sequence (DNA): TGTGCCAGTAGTATGCTAGGGGGGGACACCCAGTACTTC.

About this clone itself: The junction departs from the called germline gene at one end, perhaps through a read error. This chain connects TRBV4-2 to TRBJ2-1; 8 bases fit TRBD2. This CDR3 has 15 residues. CDR1 is LGHNA and CDR2 is YNFKEQ in the germline V gene. This CDR3 is CANSSTGTSYNEQFF. The DNA for the CDR3 is TGTGCCAACAGCTCTACCGGGACTAGCTACAATGAGCAGTTCTTC.

The chain carries TRBV19 and TRBJ2-2; 10 positions agree with TRBD1. Germline loops: CDR1 LNHDA, CDR2 SQIVND (reference sequence). Trimming took 1 base from V and 7 from J; bases not matched to a gene: 3. CDR3 length: 15 amino acids. The CDR3 loop is CASSIGQGANGELFF. As DNA, the CDR3 is TGTGCCAGTAGTATAGGACAGGGGGCCAACGGGGAGCTGTTTTTT. Based on the CDR3 plus reference TRBV19 and TRBJ2-2, the full variable domain is DGGITQSPKYLFRKEGQNVTLSCEQNLNHDAMYWYRQDPGQGLRLIYYSQIVNDFQKGDIAEGYSVSREKKESFPLTVTSAQKNPTAFYLCASSIGQGANGELFFGEGSRLTVL.

This chain uses TRBV9 with TRBJ2-3; 8 bases match TRBD2. V lost 4 bases and J lost 7; bases outside the gene matches: 11. Germline CDR1 SGDLS, CDR2 YYNGEE. This CDR3 region has 15 residues. CDR3 sequence: CASSPGGASLHTQYF. CDR3 bases: TGTGCCAGCAGCCCCGGGGGGGCGAGTCTCCATACGCAGTATTTT.

The chain is built from TRBV5-6 and TRBJ1-5; 8 positions match TRBD1. The germline CDR1 and CDR2 sequences are SGHDT and YYEEEE. This CDR3 spans 14 amino acids. Trimming at V came to 5 bases and at J to 6 bases, leaving 7 bases not matched to a gene. CDR3 loop: CASSPGGLSQPQHF. CDR3 coding DNA: TGTGCCAGCAGTCCAGGGGGCTTGAGTCAGCCCCAGCATTTT.

The chain recombines TRBV15 with TRBJ1-2, with 9 bases that match TRBD1. Germline V lookup: CDR1 LNHNV, CDR2 YYDKDF (reference sequence). J gave up 7 bases and V 3 bases, and 12 bases lay outside the gene matches. There are 16 residues in the CDR3. The CDR3 sequence is CATSSESRDRVFGYTF. The CDR3 nucleotides are TGTGCCACCAGCAGTGAATCCCGGGACAGGGTATTTGGCTACACCTTC.

The chain is built from TRBV9 and TRBJ1-1; maybe TRBD1 (6 bases). Trimming removed 0 bases from V and 4 bases from J, with 10 bases in between. This CDR3 region has 14 residues. CDR1 is SGDLS, CDR2 YYNGEE, per germline. The CDR3 is CASSVEGGATEAFF. CDR3 coding DNA: TGTGCCAGCAGCGTAGAGGGGGGGGCCACTGAAGCTTTCTTT.

J is TRBJ2-5 and V is TRBV4-1; 9 positions match TRBD1. CDR1 is MGHRA and CDR2 is YSYEKL in the germline V gene. This CDR3 spans 14 amino acids. The V and J ends lost 4 bases and 4 bases, in that order; junction bases with no gene match: 4. CDR3 nucleotide sequence: TGCGCCAGCAGCCCACGGGACAGGGCAGAGACCCAGTACTTC. It is translated as CASSPRDRAETQYF.

This chain joins TRBV5-1 and TRBJ2-1; the D gene is possibly TRBD2 (5 bases). This CDR3 is built from 17 residues. CDR1 is SGHRS and CDR2 is YFSETQ in the germline V gene. Trimming cost V 1 base and J 3 bases, with 17 bases left between them. The CDR3 region is CASSLRGGQSFYNEQFF. In nucleotides, the CDR3 is TGCGCCAGCAGCTTGAGAGGCGGGCAGAGTTTCTACAATGAGCAGTTCTTC.

This chain links TRBV15 with TRBJ2-4; D may be TRBD1 (6 bases). The germline gives CDR1 LNHNV, CDR2 YYDKDF (reference sequence). The ends were cut back, 2 bases at V and 0 bases at J, with 8 bases in the middle. CDR3 size: 15 residues. The CDR3 here is CATSRTGIAKNIQYF. Written as DNA, the CDR3 is TGTGCCACCAGCAGAACAGGGATAGCCAAAAACATTCAGTACTTC.

The chain has TRBV5-5 and TRBJ2-7; TRBD2 matches 7 bases. With 4 bases clipped from V and 0 bases from J, the junction kept 10 bases outside the gene matches. The CDR3 length is 16 residues. Germline loops: CDR1 SGHKS, CDR2 YYEKEE (reference sequence). CDR3 DNA sequence: TGTGCCAGCAGCCCCGGTCGGGGGGATCACTCCTACGAGCAGTACTTC. Translating gives CASSPGRGDHSYEQYF.

J is TRBJ2-2 and V is TRBV4-1; 8 nucleotides match TRBD1. The germline V gene has CDR1 MGHRA and CDR2 YSYEKL. This CDR3 has 15 amino acids. V lost 4 bases and J lost 5; bases outside the gene matches: 6. The CDR3: CASSPGQGRTGELFF. The DNA for the CDR3 is TGCGCCAGCAGCCCCGGACAGGGCCGTACCGGGGAGCTGTTTTTT.

The CDR3 region has the DNA TGTGCCAGCAGCTCCGCCTACGAGCAGTACTTC. This codes for CASSSAYEQYF. V is TRBV11-3 and J is TRBJ2-7, with no clear D. Trimming removed 4 bases at V and 2 bases at J, with 3 bases between. Germline V gives CDR1 SGHNT, CDR2 YENEEA. The CDR3 extends over 11 amino acids.

The chain has TRBV2 and TRBJ2-1; the D gene is possibly TRBD2 (5 bases). The ends were cut back, 11 bases at V and 2 bases at J, with 10 bases in the middle. The V gene's germline CDR1 is SNHLY and CDR2 FYNNEI. The CDR3 has 12 residues. The CDR3 region is CAGLGTYNEQFF. The CDR3 nucleotides read TGTGCCGGACTGGGAACCTACAATGAGCAGTTCTTC.

This chain connects TRBV5-6 to TRBJ1-2; 7 positions match TRBD1. Germline CDR1 is SGHDT and CDR2 is YYEEEE. The CDR3 extends over 19 amino acids. Trimming removed 4 bases from V and 2 bases from J; junction bases left unmatched: 20. The CDR3 nucleotides read TGTGCCAGCAGCGGGACCGGGACAGATCTAACTTTTTCCAACTATGGCTACACCTTC. The encoded protein is CASSGTGTDLTFSNYGYTF.

V is TRBV7-9 and J is TRBJ2-3, with D possibly TRBD2 on 6 matching bases. Trimming stripped 7 bases from V and 6 bases from J, with 26 bases between. Looked up from germline, CDR1 is SEHNR and CDR2 is FQNEAQ (reference sequence). This CDR3 has 17 residues. The CDR3: CASTIAQGGYSQDTQYF. The CDR3 DNA sequence: TGTGCCAGCACAATAGCTCAGGGAGGTTATAGTCAGGATACGCAGTATTTT. The full variable domain, completed using reference TRBV7-9 and TRBJ2-3, is DTGVSQNPRHKITKRGQNVTFRCDPISEHNRLYWYRQTLGQGPEFLTYFQNEAQLEKSRLLSDRFSAERPKGSFSTLEIQRTEQGDSAMYLCASTIAQGGYSQDTQYFGPGTRLTVL.

V and J are TRBV9 and TRBJ1-4; D gene uncertain. Germline CDR1 is SGDLS and CDR2 is YYNGEE. The V end lost 5 bases, the J end lost 5 bases, and 13 bases lay between the germline ends. The CDR3 covers 14 residues. The CDR3 sequence is CASSYDILNEKLFF. The CDR3 DNA is TGTGCCAGCAGTTATGACATTCTCAATGAAAAACTGTTTTTT.

The chain combines TRBV7-8 with TRBJ2-3; D is unresolved. Germline V CDR1 and CDR2: SGHVS, FQNEAQ. The CDR3 is made up of 16 amino acids. Trimming took 6 bases from V and 0 from J, leaving 16 bases between them. The DNA of the CDR3 is TGTGCCAGCAGTCCAGAGCCCGGTAGCAGCACAGATACGCAGTATTTT. The encoded protein is CASSPEPGSSTDTQYF.

The J gene is TRBJ2-2, the V gene TRBV5-1; maybe TRBD1 (5 bases). V lost 1 base to trimming and J lost 0 bases, with 19 bases between them. The CDR3 spans 19 residues. Germline CDR1 and CDR2: SGHRS and YFSETQ. CDR3 nucleotides: TGCGCCAGCAGCTTGTGGGTTAGGGTAGAGACAGCGAACACCGGGGAGCTGTTTTTT. Translated: CASSLWVRVETANTGELFF.

V gene TRBV6-1 combines with J gene TRBJ2-4, with D perhaps matching TRBD1 (5 bases). Trimming shortened V by 2 bases and J by 0 bases, and 14 bases separated the two germline ends. Germline lookup yields CDR1 MNHNS and CDR2 SASEGT. The CDR3 spans 17 residues. CDR3 coding DNA: TGTGCCAGCAGTGAACACCTGCAGGGATTAGCCAAAAACATTCAGTACTTC. Translating it yields CASSEHLQGLAKNIQYF.

V gene TRBV29-1 combines with J gene TRBJ1-2; unclear D gene. The ends were cut back, 2 bases at V and 1 base at J, with 14 bases in the middle. Germline CDR1 is SQVTM and CDR2 is ANQGSEA. CDR3 length: 15 residues. CDR3 region: CSVETPGRVNYGYTF. In nucleotides, the CDR3 is TGCAGCGTTGAAACCCCCGGTCGAGTTAACTATGGCTACACCTTC.

The rearrangement joins TRBV9 to TRBJ2-3, with 11 nucleotides matching TRBD2. From germline, CDR1 is SGDLS and CDR2 YYNGEE. Trimming removed 3 bases from V and 3 bases from J; junction bases left unmatched: 15. CDR3 length: 19 residues. CDR3 in amino acids: CASSALHDPSGGKTDTQYF. CDR3 DNA: TGTGCCAGCAGCGCTTTACACGATCCTAGCGGGGGGAAAACAGATACGCAGTATTTT.

The chain carries TRBV5-1 and TRBJ1-1; TRBD1 might be the D (6 bases). The V end lost 1 base, the J end lost 2 bases, and 9 bases lay between the germline ends. The CDR3 is made up of 14 amino acids. CDR1 and CDR2 (germline): SGHRS, YFSETQ. The CDR3 DNA reads TGCGCCAGCAGCTTGACAGGGATCAACACTGAAGCTTTCTTT. This gives the protein CASSLTGINTEAFF.

The rearrangement joins TRBV13 to TRBJ2-5, with TRBD2 matching 9 bases. This CDR3 has 16 amino acids. Unmatched junction bases numbered 8, after V lost 0 bases and J lost 6 bases. Germline lookup yields CDR1 PRHDT and CDR2 FYEKMQ (reference sequence). DNA for the CDR3: TGTGCCAGCAGCTTAGGTTACAGCGGGGGGATAAAGACCCAGTACTTC. Translating it yields CASSLGYSGGIKTQYF.

The chain employs TRBV19 and TRBJ2-3; unclear D gene. This CDR3 has 14 amino acids. Deletions cut 7 bases from V and 4 bases from J, with 15 bases between. In germline, CDR1 is LNHDA, CDR2 SQIVND (reference sequence). The CDR3 here is CASTPLGLADTQYF. CDR3 DNA: TGTGCCAGTACCCCTCTAGGCTTGGCAGATACGCAGTATTTT.

The chain uses TRBV2 and TRBJ1-1; 9 nucleotides match TRBD1. Trimming took 4 bases from V and 2 from J; bases not matched to a gene: 8. From germline, CDR1 is SNHLY and CDR2 FYNNEI. The CDR3 totals 16 residues. The CDR3 nucleotides are TGTGCCAGCAGTGGACTGATGGGACAGGGTAACACTGAAGCTTTCTTT. Translation gives CASSGLMGQGNTEAFF.